This T cell receptor (beta chain) was identified during a study of blood T cells in healthy people across ages. The germline CDR1 and CDR2 sequences are MNHEY and SVGAGI. The CDR3 contains 12 residues. Trimming removed 11 bases at V and 4 bases at J, with 12 bases between. This clonotype occurred many times. Then a second PCR, running about 7 to 11 cycles, was carried out with a sample-barcoded 5' primer and a J-beta primer mix. Each CDR3 protein is one row after TCRdb ran MiXCR on the 5' RACE reads. Of about a million distinct CDR3 sequences in the sample, 30% to 40% are singletons; the top ten hold approximately 14%.

Sequences were obtained from blood. The sequence was collected from a man younger than 35 in good health. The chain carries TRBV6-5 and TRBJ2-1, with unresolved D. For the CDR3, the DNA is TGTGCCTCCAGAGAAACTTACAATGAGCAGTTCTTC. It translates to CASRETYNEQFF.